This T cell receptor beta chain was documented in a study of T cell responses to AZD1222 COVID-19 vaccine. The study, taken as a whole, reports: Every sample of the repertoires postdated the peak T cell response. Seropositive status at baseline applied to only a handful of AZD1222 recipients. Spike-spanning, vaccine-associated CD4 TCRs were dominant at 160-218 and 743-854.

This CDR3 has 15 amino acids. Germline V gene sequence: CDR1 LNHDA, CDR2 SQIVND (reference sequence). With 6 bases clipped from V and 1 base from J, the junction kept 6 bases outside the gene matches. Data came from immunoSEQ multiplex PCR; TCRdb stores just in-frame clones and leaves some out. Among 30,000 to 35,000 clones listed, 70% to 80% were seen once. Comments on this clone: Antigen unknown.

This sequence joins TRBV19 and TRBJ2-3; 8 nucleotides match TRBD1. The sample consisted of peripheral blood, taken 28 days after the second AZD1222 dose. This receptor was identified in an adult who received the AZD1222 COVID-19 vaccine. As DNA, the CDR3 is TGTGCCAGTAGGACACCGGGACAGGGCACAGATACGCAGTATTTT. Translation: CASRTPGQGTDTQYF.